These T cell receptor beta chains were read from a single sample in a study of beta chain bispecific antibodies for T cell cancers. These receptors have no known antigen. From the 5' RACE reads, TCRdb called clonotypes with MiXCR, one entry per CDR3 protein. This table has 20,000 to 25,000 distinct CDR3 sequences, 2% to 2.5% appearing once. The specimen was healthy donor T cells cultured with leukemia cells, collected from a culture containing a bispecific antibody targeting TCR Vbeta12. The receptors shown here come from a human donor in good health. Some clones in this sample may be carry-over from other donors' samples. CDR3s include the opening cysteine and the closing phenylalanine or tryptophan. The D gene is left open where the match is weak. Where a row states a size, it is once, few, many or the class of an expanded clone; other rows omit it.

J gene: TRBJ2-5; D gene: .; clone size: many; V gene: TRBV3-1; CDR3 DNA: TGTGCCAGCAGACTCAAGATGGGGCAAGAGACCCAGTACTTC; CDR3 protein: CASRLKMGQETQYF
J gene: TRBJ1-2; D gene: TRBD1; clone size: many; V gene: TRBV27; CDR3 DNA: TGTGCCAGCAGTTTACAGGGGGCGGCCTACTATGGCTACACCTTC; CDR3 protein: CASSLQGAAYYGYTF
J gene: TRBJ2-7; D gene: TRBD1; clone size: many; V gene: TRBV6-5; CDR3 DNA: TGTGCCAGCAGTGGACCACGACAGGGGTTTGGCTACGAGCAGTACTTC; CDR3 protein: CASSGPRQGFGYEQYF
J gene: TRBJ1-4; D gene: .; clone size: many; V gene: TRBV9; CDR3 DNA: TGTGCCAGCAGCGCAATGGGAGGGGATAATGAAAAACTGTTTTTT; CDR3 protein: CASSAMGGDNEKLFF
J gene: TRBJ1-1; D gene: TRBD1; clone size: many; V gene: TRBV5-1; CDR3 DNA: TGCGCCAGCAGCGGGGGACAGGGAATGAACACTGAAGCTTTCTTT; CDR3 protein: CASSGGQGMNTEAFF
J gene: TRBJ1-6; D gene: .; clone size: many; V gene: TRBV27; CDR3 DNA: TGTGCCAGCAGTTACAAAGCTTCGGGACCTCCCAATTCACCCCTCCACTTT; CDR3 protein: CASSYKASGPPNSPLHF
J gene: TRBJ1-1; D gene: .; clone size: many; V gene: TRBV7-8; CDR3 DNA: TGTGCCAGCAGCTTATACGGGGAGAACACTGAAGCTTTCTTT; CDR3 protein: CASSLYGENTEAFF
J gene: TRBJ2-1; D gene: TRBD1; clone size: many; V gene: TRBV28; CDR3 DNA: TGTGCCAGCAGTTGGACAGGAGCTTACAATGAGCAGTTCTTC; CDR3 protein: CASSWTGAYNEQFF
J gene: TRBJ2-1; D gene: .; clone size: .; V gene: TRBV19; CDR3 DNA: TGTGCCACCGTGGGCGGGACAGCCTACAATGAGCAGTTCTTC; CDR3 protein: CATVGGTAYNEQFF
J gene: TRBJ2-2; D gene: TRBD1; clone size: few; V gene: TRBV5-6; CDR3 DNA: TGTGCCAGCAGCTTGTTAGACAGGGGCATCACCGGGGAGCTGTTTTTT; CDR3 protein: CASSLLDRGITGELFF
J gene: TRBJ2-7; D gene: .; clone size: many; V gene: TRBV6-1; CDR3 DNA: TGTGCCAGCAGTGATCCGTCCGCCTGGAACGAGCAGTACTTC; CDR3 protein: CASSDPSAWNEQYF
J gene: TRBJ2-3; D gene: .; clone size: many; V gene: TRBV13; CDR3 DNA: TGTGCCAGCAGCTTGGAAGCGGAAGGAGATACGCAGTATTTT; CDR3 protein: CASSLEAEGDTQYF
J gene: TRBJ1-3; D gene: .; clone size: many; V gene: TRBV12-3/TRBV12-4; CDR3 DNA: TGTGCCAGCACCCGGCGGGACCTTACCTCTGGAAACACCATATATTTT; CDR3 protein: CASTRRDLTSGNTIYF
J gene: TRBJ2-5; D gene: .; clone size: many; V gene: TRBV4-1; CDR3 DNA: TGCGCCAGCAGCCAAGGAACGCTGATCGGAACCCAGTACTTC; CDR3 protein: CASSQGTLIGTQYF
J gene: TRBJ1-1; D gene: .; clone size: many; V gene: TRBV4-2; CDR3 DNA: TGTGCCAGCAATCCCGGGGACTATCGAAGGGGGAACACTGAAGCTTTCTTT; CDR3 protein: CASNPGDYRRGNTEAFF
J gene: TRBJ1-2; D gene: TRBD1; clone size: medium-sized; V gene: TRBV29-1; CDR3 DNA: TGCAGCGTTTCGGACAGGGCTAACTATGGCTACACCTTC; CDR3 protein: CSVSDRANYGYTF
J gene: TRBJ2-7; D gene: .; clone size: many; V gene: TRBV28; CDR3 DNA: TGTGCCAGCAGTTTAACAGAGAATAAAAGGGGGGGATACGAGCAGTACTTC; CDR3 protein: CASSLTENKRGGYEQYF
J gene: TRBJ2-5; D gene: .; clone size: many; V gene: TRBV7-9; CDR3 DNA: TGTGCAGACGGACCCGCGATCCCGGGGGAGACCCAGTACTTC; CDR3 protein: CADGPAIPGETQYF
J gene: TRBJ1-2; D gene: .; clone size: many; V gene: TRBV3-1; CDR3 DNA: TGTGCCAGCAGCCAAGGTTCTTTGTCGCAGCGGAGCATGGATGGCTACACCTTC; CDR3 protein: CASSQGSLSQRSMDGYTF
J gene: TRBJ2-1; D gene: .; clone size: .; V gene: TRBV5-6; CDR3 DNA: TGTGCCAGCAGCTTGGGACTAAACTACAATGAGCAGTTCTTC; CDR3 protein: CASSLGLNYNEQFF
J gene: TRBJ1-1; D gene: .; clone size: many; V gene: TRBV19; CDR3 DNA: TGTGCCAGTAAAATGGGAGCGAACACTGAAGCTTTCTTT; CDR3 protein: CASKMGANTEAFF
J gene: TRBJ2-5; D gene: .; clone size: many; V gene: TRBV29-1; CDR3 DNA: TGCAGCGTTTCGATGATCCAAGAGACCCAGTACTTC; CDR3 protein: CSVSMIQETQYF
J gene: TRBJ2-1; D gene: .; clone size: many; V gene: TRBV13; CDR3 DNA: TGTGCCAGCAGCTCCGCGGACAGACGGTACAATGAGCAGTTCTTC; CDR3 protein: CASSSADRRYNEQFF
J gene: TRBJ2-2; D gene: .; clone size: many; V gene: TRBV28; CDR3 DNA: TGTGCCAGCAGTTTGGGGGTAGGGGAGCTGTTTTTT; CDR3 protein: CASSLGVGELFF
J gene: TRBJ1-1; D gene: .; clone size: many; V gene: TRBV3-1; CDR3 DNA: TGTGCCAGCAGCCAAGACGCCCGCTTCAATTTAAATATGAACACTGAAGCTTTCTTT; CDR3 protein: CASSQDARFNLNMNTEAFF
J gene: TRBJ2-7; D gene: .; clone size: .; V gene: TRBV3-1; CDR3 DNA: TGTGCCAGCAGCCCACTCCCGCCCGCCGCGGGTTCGTCCTACGAGCAGTACTTC; CDR3 protein: CASSPLPPAAGSSYEQYF
J gene: TRBJ2-5; D gene: .; clone size: many; V gene: TRBV28; CDR3 DNA: TGTGCCAGCAGCAGGGGCGGGGGAGAGACCCAGTACTTC; CDR3 protein: CASSRGGGETQYF
J gene: TRBJ1-2; D gene: TRBD1; clone size: many; V gene: TRBV27; CDR3 DNA: TGTGCCAGCAGTTTTGCCTTCGGGGCAGGGGGGCTTCCTAACTATGGCTACACCTTC; CDR3 protein: CASSFAFGAGGLPNYGYTF
J gene: TRBJ1-2; D gene: .; clone size: many; V gene: TRBV5-6; CDR3 DNA: TGTGCCAGCAGCACGAACCAGGGTTTTTATGGCTACACCTTC; CDR3 protein: CASSTNQGFYGYTF
J gene: TRBJ2-1; D gene: TRBD1; clone size: many; V gene: TRBV11-2; CDR3 DNA: TGTGCCAGCAGCTTAGGACAGGGCTCCTACAATGAGCAGTTCTTC; CDR3 protein: CASSLGQGSYNEQFF
J gene: TRBJ2-7; D gene: .; clone size: many; V gene: TRBV5-6; CDR3 DNA: TGTGCCAGCAGCCCTTTGGGGGGAAGTGGCTCCTACGAGCAGTACTTC; CDR3 protein: CASSPLGGSGSYEQYF
J gene: TRBJ2-3; D gene: .; clone size: many; V gene: TRBV10-3; CDR3 DNA: TGTGCCATCAGTGAGTTATCTCACCGGGACATACAACCAGATACGCAGTATTTT; CDR3 protein: CAISELSHRDIQPDTQYF
J gene: TRBJ2-7; D gene: TRBD1; clone size: many; V gene: TRBV6-2/TRBV6-3; CDR3 DNA: TGTGCCAGCAGTTACTCTTGGGACAGGGGAGTATACGAGCAGTACTTC; CDR3 protein: CASSYSWDRGVYEQYF
J gene: TRBJ1-2; D gene: .; clone size: many; V gene: TRBV20-1; CDR3 DNA: TGCAGTGCTAGTCAGGAAACTAACTATGGCTACACCTTC; CDR3 protein: CSASQETNYGYTF
J gene: TRBJ2-5; D gene: TRBD2; clone size: many; V gene: TRBV9; CDR3 DNA: TGTGCCAGCAGCGGTGCGGGGGAGCAAGAGACCCAGTACTTC; CDR3 protein: CASSGAGEQETQYF
J gene: TRBJ2-4; D gene: .; clone size: many; V gene: TRBV7-9; CDR3 DNA: TGTGCCAGCAGTTACCTTGAAAGGGCGGAAAACATTCAGTACTTC; CDR3 protein: CASSYLERAENIQYF
J gene: TRBJ1-2; D gene: TRBD1; clone size: many; V gene: TRBV28; CDR3 DNA: TGTGCCAGCAGACCTACCACAGGGGGCACCTATGGCTACACCTTC; CDR3 protein: CASRPTTGGTYGYTF
J gene: TRBJ2-1; D gene: .; clone size: many; V gene: TRBV7-3; CDR3 DNA: TGTGCCAGCAGTCCGGGGGTGGGTAGGGACAATGAGCAGTTCTTC; CDR3 protein: CASSPGVGRDNEQFF
J gene: TRBJ2-2; D gene: .; clone size: .; V gene: TRBV28; CDR3 DNA: TGTGCCACCAGTTTTACAAGGGTCGGGGAGCTGGTTTTT; CDR3 protein: CATSFTRVGELVF
J gene: TRBJ1-4; D gene: .; clone size: many; V gene: TRBV19; CDR3 DNA: TGTGCCAGTAGTATTTCAGGAGGGTCCGGCGATCCGGCTAATGAAAAACTGTTTTTT; CDR3 protein: CASSISGGSGDPANEKLFF
J gene: TRBJ1-6; D gene: .; clone size: many; V gene: TRBV4-1; CDR3 DNA: TGCGCCAGCAGCCAAGGGACATCGTCACCCCTCCACTTT; CDR3 protein: CASSQGTSSPLHF
J gene: TRBJ1-6; D gene: .; clone size: many; V gene: TRBV27; CDR3 DNA: TGTGCCAGCAGTCTAACCCGGGACCGCCATTCACCCCTCCACTTT; CDR3 protein: CASSLTRDRHSPLHF
J gene: TRBJ2-4; D gene: TRBD1; clone size: many; V gene: TRBV6-1; CDR3 DNA: TGTGCCAGCAGTTACAGGGGAACCAAAAACATTCAGTACTTC; CDR3 protein: CASSYRGTKNIQYF
J gene: TRBJ2-2; D gene: .; clone size: many; V gene: TRBV6-1; CDR3 DNA: TGTGCCAGCAGTGTGGAAGGTTCCGGCACCGGGGAGCTGTTTTTT; CDR3 protein: CASSVEGSGTGELFF
J gene: TRBJ2-1; D gene: .; clone size: many; V gene: TRBV20-1; CDR3 DNA: TGCAGTGCTAGAGGAGTAGTCTACAATGAGCAGTTCTTC; CDR3 protein: CSARGVVYNEQFF
J gene: TRBJ2-3; D gene: .; clone size: many; V gene: TRBV5-1; CDR3 DNA: TGCGCCAGCGAAGGAGAGTGGCTGGGGCAGCCTGGGGATACGCAGTATTTT; CDR3 protein: CASEGEWLGQPGDTQYF
J gene: TRBJ2-1; D gene: TRBD2; clone size: many; V gene: TRBV10-3; CDR3 DNA: TGTGCCATCAGTGAACCGGGACTAGATCTGGTCTTC; CDR3 protein: CAISEPGLDLVF
J gene: TRBJ2-3; D gene: .; clone size: .; V gene: TRBV7-6; CDR3 DNA: TGTGCCAGCAGCCTTACACCATACGGCCAAATATTT; CDR3 protein: CASSLTPYGQIF
J gene: TRBJ2-7; D gene: .; clone size: medium-sized; V gene: TRBV4-1; CDR3 DNA: TGCGCCAGCAGCCAAGATCTATCTACCTCCTACGAGCAGTACTTC; CDR3 protein: CASSQDLSTSYEQYF